This T cell receptor beta chain appears in the sequencing data of a study of cytomegalovirus exposure and HLA in healthy donors. The CDR3 is made up of 13 amino acids. The germline gives CDR1 ENHRY, CDR2 SYGVKD. Unmatched junction bases numbered 10, after V lost 11 bases and J lost 6 bases. TCRdb's copy holds only in-frame clones and misses some; the assay was immunoSEQ multiplex PCR. The repertoire holds around 200,000 clones, with 88% as singletons. The genes are TRBV10-3 and TRBJ2-3; 8 bases are a match to TRBD2. The TCR was taken from a woman aged 18-29 years in good health and CMV-seronegative. Sequencing was performed on PBMCs. CDR3 protein: CALGAGVADTQYF. For the CDR3, the DNA is TGTGCCCTCGGAGCGGGAGTCGCCGATACGCAGTATTTT.